Here is one T cell receptor (beta chain) with its context. Its antigen is not known. This entry is derived from a study of cytomegalovirus exposure and HLA in healthy donors. The overall study: Around 79 million unique TCRs, all from HLA-typed donors, were included in an early release of the data.

The CDR3 runs 14 residues. V lost 6 bases and J 0 bases, leaving 11 bases between the germline ends. In germline, CDR1 is SNHLY, CDR2 FYNNEI. Points from the study as a whole: Reportedly, cytomegalovirus status was diagnosed with high sensitivity and specificity. Reported findings show TCR beta sequences accurately forecast HLA-A and HLA-B alleles in most subjects.

PCR amplification relied on 60 Vbeta primers (plus 13 Jbeta primers). Assay: immunoSEQ multiplex PCR; the TCRdb copy retains only in-frame clones and omits some. This table holds about 120,000 clones, approximately 72% found once. Sequenced sample: PBMCs. The chain links TRBV2 to TRBJ1-1; TRBD1 might be the D (5 bases). The sequence derives from a man aged 18 to 29 in good health and CMV-seronegative. CDR3 DNA: TGTGCCAGCAGCAAGACAGTCCTGAACACTGAAGCTTTCTTT. Its protein product is CASSKTVLNTEAFF. The complete variable domain, with remaining parts taken from reference TRBV2 and TRBJ1-1, reads EPEVTQTPSHQVTQMGQEVILRCVPISNHLYFYWYRQILGQKVEFLVSFYNNEISEKSEIFDDQFSVERPDGSNFTLKIRSTKLEDSAMYFCASSKTVLNTEAFFGQGTRLTVV.